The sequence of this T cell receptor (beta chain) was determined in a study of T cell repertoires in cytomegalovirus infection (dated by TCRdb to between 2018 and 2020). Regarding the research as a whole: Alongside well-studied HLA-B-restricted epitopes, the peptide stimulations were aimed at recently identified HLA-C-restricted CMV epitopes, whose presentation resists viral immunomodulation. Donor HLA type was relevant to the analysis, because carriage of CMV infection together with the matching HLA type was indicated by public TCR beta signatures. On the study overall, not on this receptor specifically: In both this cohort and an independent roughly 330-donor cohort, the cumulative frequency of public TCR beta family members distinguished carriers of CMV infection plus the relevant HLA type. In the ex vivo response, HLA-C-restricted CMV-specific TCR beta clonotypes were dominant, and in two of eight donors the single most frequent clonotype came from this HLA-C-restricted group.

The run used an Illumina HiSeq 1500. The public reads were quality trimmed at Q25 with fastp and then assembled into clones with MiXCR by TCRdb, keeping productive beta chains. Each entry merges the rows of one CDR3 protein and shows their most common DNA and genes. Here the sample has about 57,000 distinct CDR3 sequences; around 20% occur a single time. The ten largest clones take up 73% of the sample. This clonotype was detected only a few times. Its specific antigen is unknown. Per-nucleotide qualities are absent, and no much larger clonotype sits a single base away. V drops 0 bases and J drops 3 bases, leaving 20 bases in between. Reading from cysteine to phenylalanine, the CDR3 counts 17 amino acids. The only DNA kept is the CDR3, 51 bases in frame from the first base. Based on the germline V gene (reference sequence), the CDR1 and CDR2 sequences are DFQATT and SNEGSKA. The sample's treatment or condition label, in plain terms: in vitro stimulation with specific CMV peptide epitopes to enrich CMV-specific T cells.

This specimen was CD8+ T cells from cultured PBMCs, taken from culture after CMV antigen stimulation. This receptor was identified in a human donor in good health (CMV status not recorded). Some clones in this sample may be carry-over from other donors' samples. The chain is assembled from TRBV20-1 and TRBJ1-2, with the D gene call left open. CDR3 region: CSARDKREARWDYGYTF. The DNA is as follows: TGCAGTGCTAGAGATAAGCGAGAGGCCAGATGGGACTATGGCTACACCTTC.